One and the same sample provided the 23 T cell receptor beta chains below, sequenced in a study of post-analysis software for immune sequencing data. Tagging with unique molecular identifiers was a feature of the TCR beta cDNA libraries. TCRdb itself ran the PCR reads through MiXCR, one entry per CDR3 protein. The sample lists roughly 410,000 distinct CDR3 sequences; approximately 33% were seen once. Study observations and caveats: Comparison of patients with controls showed 4 to 6 TRBV segments more frequent in patients, TRBV5-6, TRBV5-1 and TRBV20-1 among them.

These receptors' antigens are unknown. The sequenced material came from blood. All receptors derive from a girl aged 10 to 17 with multiple sclerosis.

This clonotype was seen a handful of times. This chain uses TRBV6-6 with TRBJ2-1; TRBD2 matches at 11 bases. The CDR3 covers 17 residues. The J segment lost 5 bases and the V segment lost 8 bases, leaving 14 bases of the junction unmatched. CDR1 and CDR2 from the germline V gene are MNHNY and SVGAGI (reference sequence). The DNA of the CDR3 is TGTGCCAGCCATACTCCCCTACTAGCGGGGGCCCACAATGAGCAGTTCTTC. Translated, it gives CASHTPLLAGAHNEQFF.

This chain uses TRBV6-6 with TRBJ2-1, with 8 bases matching TRBD1. Trimming removed 6 bases from V and 5 bases from J; junction bases left unmatched: 6. Germline V gene lookup returns CDR1 MNHNY and CDR2 SVGAGI (reference sequence). The CDR3 has 14 amino acids. The CDR3 region has the DNA TGTGCCAGCAGAGGGACAGGTCGGAACAATGAGCAGTTCTTC. As protein: CASRGTGRNNEQFF.

This clonotype turned up a few times. The V call is TRBV11-2, the J call TRBJ2-7; D is unclear. This CDR3 has 13 amino acids. Trimming shortened V by 3 bases and J by 3 bases, and 9 bases separated the two germline ends. Germline CDR1 is SGHAT and CDR2 is FQNNGV. As DNA, the CDR3 is TGTGCCAGCAGCTTGACGGCTAGCTACGAGCAGTACTTC. This codes for CASSLTASYEQYF.

The chain links TRBV3-1 to TRBJ2-5; the D call may be TRBD1 or TRBD2 (5 bases each). V lost 1 base and J 1 base, leaving 10 bases between the germline ends. Germline CDR1 reads LGHDT; CDR2 reads YNNKEL (reference sequence). The length of the CDR3 is 15 residues. In nucleotides, the CDR3 is TGTGCCAGCAGCCAAGCTTGGGGACCCCAAGAGACCCAGTACTTC. Amino acid sequence: CASSQAWGPQETQYF.

A few counts support this clonotype. This chain connects TRBV6-5 to TRBJ2-5; a possible D gene is TRBD2 (6 bases). Matching the DNA end better, TRBJ2-7 makes the J call doubtful. CDR1 and CDR2 from the germline V gene are MNHEY and SVGAGI. The CDR3 loop spans 14 amino acids. The CDR3 bases are TGTGCCAGCAGACTCGGGAGCCCTCCGGGCGAGCAGTACTTC. Translation: CASRLGSPPGEQYF.

The rearrangement links TRBV20-1 to TRBJ2-3; TRBD1 aligns across 7 bases. Germline V lookup: CDR1 DFQATT, CDR2 SNEGSKA (reference sequence). The CDR3 consists of 15 residues. V dropped 3 bases and J dropped 6; count of bases not matched to a gene: 12. Here the CDR3 DNA reads TGCAGTGCTAGTAGCGAGGGGGCAAGGTCCGATACGCAGTATTTT. Encoded protein: CSASSEGARSDTQYF.

Only a few counts were recorded for this clonotype. V usage is TRBV20-1 and J usage is TRBJ2-7, with a possible D match to TRBD1 (6 bases). Germline-derived CDR1 and CDR2 are DFQATT and SNEGSKA (reference sequence). Trimming shortened V by 1 base and J by 3 bases, and 19 bases separated the two germline ends. The CDR3 extends over 16 amino acids. CDR3 protein: CSARGKPGPTGYEQYF. The DNA of the CDR3 is TGCAGTGCTAGAGGTAAACCGGGACCGACAGGCTACGAGCAGTACTTC.

V and J are TRBV15 and TRBJ2-1; TRBD2 matches 9 bases. The CDR3 is 19 residues long. V lost 0 bases to trimming and J lost 5 bases; unmatched junction nucleotides: 14. CDR1 is LNHNV, CDR2 YYDKDF, per germline (reference sequence). The CDR3 coding sequence is TGTGCCACCAGCAGAGAGTGGGGGACTAGCAAGCTCAGCGACAATGAGCAGTTCTTC. Amino acid sequence: CATSREWGTSKLSDNEQFF.

The rearrangement uses TRBV12-3 or TRBV12-4 and TRBJ1-1; D not resolved. The ends were cut back, 3 bases at V and 7 bases at J, with 12 bases in the middle. This CDR3 spans 13 amino acids. The CDR3 sequence: CASSLVREDEAFF. The CDR3, as DNA: TGTGCCAGCAGTTTGGTTCGGGAAGATGAAGCTTTCTTT.

V usage is TRBV4-1 and J usage is TRBJ1-2, with 11 bases aligning to TRBD1. This CDR3 comprises 16 residues. The trim removed 1 base at V and 4 bases at J, leaving 5 bases unmatched. The V gene's germline CDR1 is MGHRA and CDR2 YSYEKL. The CDR3 DNA sequence: TGCGCCAGCAGCCAAGGGACAGGGGGCAGTCTCTATGGCTACACCTTC. Translated, it gives CASSQGTGGSLYGYTF.

The chain uses TRBV4-1 and TRBJ1-1, with 7 bases lining up with TRBD1. Germline-derived CDR1 and CDR2 are MGHRA and YSYEKL. The CDR3 extends over 15 amino acids. With V trimmed by 1 base and J by 5 bases, 7 bases remained unmatched. The DNA of the CDR3 is TGCGCCAGCAGCCAAGGGAAGGGGGCGAATACTGAAGCTTTCTTT. Translation: CASSQGKGANTEAFF.

The table lists this clonotype with a few counts. The chain employs TRBV12-3 or TRBV12-4 and TRBJ2-7; 8 positions agree with TRBD1. The ends lost 5 bases at V and 0 bases at J; junction bases unmatched: 6. The CDR3 loop spans 15 amino acids. The CDR3, as DNA: TGTGCCAGCAGTATTGCAACAGGGGGCTCCTACGAGCAGTACTTC. Amino acids: CASSIATGGSYEQYF.

This clonotype was seen many times. J is TRBJ1-2 and V is TRBV6-5; 8 bases fit TRBD1. The CDR3 spans 14 residues. CDR1 and CDR2 (germline): MNHEY, SVGAGI. J was trimmed by 7 bases and V by 4 bases; bases with no gene match: 8. The CDR3 reads CASSSSDRVSGYTF. DNA for the CDR3: TGTGCCAGCAGTTCCTCGGACAGGGTCAGTGGCTACACCTTC.

J is TRBJ2-5 and V is TRBV6-5; D possibly uses TRBD1 or TRBD2 (5 bases each). This CDR3 has 14 residues. Germline V gene lookup returns CDR1 MNHEY and CDR2 SVGAGI. V was cut by 8 bases and J by 2 bases, with 15 bases left in between. The CDR3 spells CASAFRGGQETQYF. The CDR3 region has the DNA TGTGCCAGCGCCTTCCGGGGCGGACAAGAGACCCAGTACTTC.

This clonotype was observed many times. The chain carries TRBV12-3 or TRBV12-4 and TRBJ2-7; D gene ambiguous. With 7 bases removed from V and 2 bases from J, the gap between germline ends came to 9 bases. The CDR3 contains 12 residues. The CDR3, as DNA: TGTGCCAGCACCACTCCCCCCTACGAGCAGTACTTC. The encoded protein is CASTTPPYEQYF.

This clonotype was counted many times. This chain connects TRBV20-1 to TRBJ1-5; 7 bases fit TRBD1. The CDR3 runs to 15 residues. V dropped 6 bases and J dropped 2; count of bases not matched to a gene: 10. Germline assignment: CDR1 DFQATT and CDR2 SNEGSKA (reference sequence). CDR3 bases: TGCAGTGCGAATTCCGGGACAGCTGGCAATCAGCCCCAGCATTTT. Its translation: CSANSGTAGNQPQHF.

This clonotype was counted many times. V gene TRBV5-6 combines with J gene TRBJ2-5; no reliable D call. CDR1 and CDR2 from the germline V gene are SGHDT and YYEEEE. V was clipped by 1 base and J by 5 bases, with 9 bases between them. The CDR3 consists of 13 residues. In DNA, the CDR3 is TGTGCCAGCAGCTTGCCAGGCGTGGAGACCCAGTACTTC. Translated: CASSLPGVETQYF.

The sample holds a few counts of this clonotype. The CDR3 region has the DNA TGCGCCAGTGCGGGCCAGGACTATGGCTACACCTTC. Translated, it gives CASAGQDYGYTF. The chain recombines TRBV5-1 with TRBJ1-2; D is uncertain. The germline CDR1 and CDR2 sequences are SGHRS and YFSETQ. V shed 8 bases and J shed 3 bases, with 11 bases lying between them. The CDR3 totals 12 residues.

This clonotype was seen a few times. This rearrangement joins TRBV7-6 to TRBJ2-5; D gene uncertain. V lost 5 bases, J lost 4 bases, and 14 bases lay in between. Germline values: CDR1 SGHVS, CDR2 FNYEAQ. CDR3 length equals 14 residues. The CDR3 protein is CASSQRVQGETQYF. The CDR3 DNA sequence: TGTGCCAGCAGCCAACGGGTTCAAGGAGAGACCCAGTACTTC.

As regards this clonotype: A read error may explain this, as a much larger clone is one base away. The rearrangement uses TRBV12-3 or TRBV12-4 and TRBJ2-3, with D perhaps TRBD1 (5 bases). This CDR3 contains 14 residues. Here the CDR3 reads CASTLGLSTGTQYF. CDR3 sequence (DNA): TGTGCCAGCACCCTGGGGCTAAGCACAGGTACGCAGTATTTT.

This clonotype was picked up a small number of times. The chain uses TRBV3-1 and TRBJ2-1; 12 nucleotides align to TRBD2. Germline assignment: CDR1 LGHDT and CDR2 YNNKEL (reference sequence). The CDR3 has 15 residues. J lost 9 bases, V lost 2 bases, and 5 bases had no gene match. The CDR3 DNA sequence: TGTGCCAGCAGCCAACTAGCGGGGGGGCCGGGTGAGCAGTTCTTC. Translation: CASSQLAGGPGEQFF.

Turning to this clonotype: At one boundary the junction diverges from the germline segment, which might be a read error. J is TRBJ2-7 and V is TRBV12-3 or TRBV12-4; the D gene is possibly TRBD1 (5 bases). The CDR3 spans 14 residues. The CDR3 loop reads CAGSFRQGYDEQYF. The CDR3, as DNA: TGTGCCGGCAGTTTCAGGCAGGGTTACGACGAGCAGTACTTC.

V is TRBV24-1 and J is TRBJ2-6; 7 nucleotides line up with TRBD1. The germline CDR1 and CDR2 sequences are KGHDR and SFDVKD. The CDR3 totals 20 residues. J was trimmed by 0 bases and V by 2 bases; bases with no gene match: 12. The CDR3 nucleotides are TGTGCCACCAGTGATTCCGCCCCCGACAGGGCCCTCTCTGGGGCCAACGTCCTGACTTTC. Translated: CATSDSAPDRALSGANVLTF.